The 6 T cell receptor beta chains presented below share a single source sample, sequenced in a study of PD-1 blockade in classical Hodgkin lymphoma. Method: immunoSEQ multiplex PCR; TCRdb's copy keeps in-frame clones and lacks some. The repertoire includes about 49,000 clones, 90% of them detected once, and roughly 13% sits in the top ten. Regarding time point: cycle 4 day 1 (C4D1), after 6 weeks of nivolumab. Following autologous stem cell transplantation, relapse occurred in every patient, and exposure to brentuximab vedotin varied. Here the sequenced sample was peripheral blood mononuclear cells (PBMCs), taken before the fourth cycle of nivolumab. Receptors originate from a human donor with classical Hodgkin lymphoma.

Here the CDR3 DNA reads TGTGCCAGCAGCCAAGATCCGGGTTTCCATCAGCCCCAGCATTTT. Translating gives CASSQDPGFHQPQHF. The chain employs TRBV4-2 and TRBJ1-5, with unresolved D. With 0 bases removed from V and 5 bases from J, the gap between germline ends came to 11 bases. There are 15 residues in the CDR3. The germline CDR1 and CDR2 sequences are LGHNA and YNFKEQ.

This sequence joins TRBV28 and TRBJ1-1; D not resolved. The CDR3 totals 12 residues. Trimming took 10 bases from V and 7 from J, leaving 16 bases between them. The germline CDR1 and CDR2 sequences are MDHEN and SYDVKM. CDR3: CATLPIGLEAFF. For the CDR3, the DNA is TGTGCCACCCTCCCTATTGGCCTTGAAGCTTTCTTT. Drawing the rest from reference TRBV28 and TRBJ1-1, the complete variable domain is DVKVTQSSRYLVKRTGEKVFLECVQDMDHENMFWYRQDPGLGLRLIYFSYDVKMKEKGDIPEGYSVSREKKERFSLILESASTNQTSMYLCATLPIGLEAFFGQGTRLTVV.

The V and J genes are TRBV7-9 and TRBJ1-3; no clear D gene. Looked up from germline, CDR1 is SEHNR and CDR2 is FQNEAQ (reference sequence). The CDR3 is 14 amino acids. Trimming cost V 2 bases and J 2 bases, with 7 bases left between them. The CDR3 region has the DNA TGTGCCAGCAGCTTATACTTCGCTGGAAACACCATATATTTT. It translates to CASSLYFAGNTIYF.

V gene TRBV5-4 combines with J gene TRBJ2-1; possibly TRBD1 or TRBD2 for D (5 bases each). CDR1 SGHNT and CDR2 YYREEE come from the germline V gene (reference sequence). The CDR3 loop spans 17 amino acids. The V gene lost 4 bases and the J gene lost 6 bases, with 23 bases spanning the gap. CDR3 nucleotide sequence: TGTGCCAGCAGCCTCGGACATAGGGCTAGCTTAGGCAATGAGCAGTTCTTC. The encoded protein is CASSLGHRASLGNEQFF.

The chain uses TRBV19 and TRBJ2-5, with 8 nucleotides matching TRBD1. Trimming removed 4 bases from V and 5 bases from J; junction bases left unmatched: 9. Germline V CDR1 and CDR2: LNHDA, SQIVND (reference sequence). The CDR3 has 15 residues. The CDR3 DNA is TGTGCCAGTAGTAGGACAGGGACAACTGGGGAGACCCAGTACTTC. It codes for CASSRTGTTGETQYF.

The V gene is TRBV5-8, the J gene TRBJ1-2, with 9 bases lining up with TRBD1. CDR3 size: 15 residues. Germline loops: CDR1 SGHTS, CDR2 YDEGEE. After removal of 4 bases from V and 8 bases from J, the junction contained 12 bases not matched to a gene. CDR3 DNA: TGTGCCAGCAGCCCCCCCACAGGGGGCGCGAAAGGCTACACCTTC. It encodes CASSPPTGGAKGYTF.